The next 5 T cell receptor beta chains were all read from a single sample in a study of identical twins. TCRdb redid the calling of the 5' RACE reads with MiXCR, one entry per CDR3 protein. This sample carries 1.5 million to 2 million distinct CDR3 sequences, around 33% of them seen once, and the ten largest clones take about 0.3%. Specimen: cord blood. The receptor source for this set is a newborn girl in good health.

This clonotype was recorded many times. The CDR3 DNA sequence: TGCAGCGTTGGGCCCGAGGGGAACAATGAGCAGTTCTTC. It specifies CSVGPEGNNEQFF. The gene calls are TRBV29-1 and TRBJ2-1, with D perhaps assigned TRBD1 or TRBD2 (5 bases each). The CDR3 loop spans 13 amino acids. Germline V CDR1 and CDR2: SQVTM, ANQGSEA. V lost 4 bases, J lost 5 bases, and 12 bases lay in between.

The chain links TRBV7-9 to TRBJ2-1; D perhaps matches TRBD2 (6 bases). Germline CDR1 reads SEHNR; CDR2 reads FQNEAQ (reference sequence). The CDR3 covers 18 residues. The V end was cut by 0 bases, the J end by 0 bases, with 15 bases between. The CDR3 nucleotides read TGTGCCAGCAGCTTAGCGGGAGGTTATTTGAGCTCCTACAATGAGCAGTTCTTC. This sequence encodes CASSLAGGYLSSYNEQFF.

A few counts support this clonotype. V and J are TRBV20-1 and TRBJ2-1; 7 nucleotides line up with TRBD2. With 3 bases clipped from V and 4 bases from J, the junction kept 6 bases outside the gene matches. The V gene's germline CDR1 is DFQATT and CDR2 SNEGSKA (reference sequence). The CDR3 length is 14 residues. CDR3 bases: TGCAGTGCTAGCAGAGCGGGACCTTACAATGAGCAGTTCTTC. This codes for CSASRAGPYNEQFF.

This clonotype has only a few counts. The chain joins TRBV28 to TRBJ1-1; a weak D match, TRBD1 (5 bases). The CDR3 sequence is 14 residues long. Deletions cut 6 bases from V and 4 bases from J, with 15 bases between. Germline V CDR1 and CDR2: MDHEN, SYDVKM. The CDR3 loop is CASSLGVSSTEAFF. The CDR3 region has the DNA TGTGCCAGCAGCTTAGGGGTTTCTAGCACTGAAGCTTTCTTT.

This clonotype has only a few counts. This chain connects TRBV6-1 to TRBJ1-2, with no clear D. Trimming shortened V by 7 bases and J by 8 bases, and 17 bases separated the two germline ends. Looked up from germline, CDR1 is MNHNS and CDR2 is SASEGT. CDR3 size: 13 residues. CDR3 in amino acids: CASKWYGSMGYTF. CDR3 sequence (DNA): TGTGCCAGCAAGTGGTACGGATCTATGGGCTACACCTTC.